This paragraph covers one TCR beta chain sequence. The antigen this receptor binds is unknown. Qualities for individual bases were not recorded, and no much larger clone is one base off. Blood samples were collected up to 4 times in the first month after transplant and then at least monthly when available. The protocol used for the library was the immunoSEQ multiplex PCR assay. For most patients, high-throughput TCR-beta CDR3 sequencing of genomic DNA was performed by Adaptive Biotechnologies. The authors' pipeline ran thus. Adaptive's ImmunoSEQ software was the source of the TCR sequencing data for fewer than 20 patients, while a few other patients were processed with MiXCR and VDJtools. CDR3 nucleotide sequences shared by donor and recipient were removed because the origin of these sequences could not be assigned. To count as alloreactive, a clone needed at least 2-fold expansion over unstimulated cells and a minimum CFSE-low frequency of 0.002% (template counts) or 0.001% (read counts). Clones were considered mappable if detected in sequenced pre-transplant spleen, lymph node, or MLR CFSE-low populations of the donor or recipient. The cumulative frequency of alloreactive clones was calculated as a percentage of all sequences, weighted by copy number. TCRdb took over this immuneACCESS table, retaining in-frame rearrangements with V and J assigned. Such tables are incomplete; in checked studies, under half of the missing clones stem from an unresolved V gene, and the remainder is unexplained. D and trimming come from the DNA, and the V and J calls and clone size come from that table. Across this sample there are fewer than 15,000 clones, with roughly 80% seen only once. The ten biggest clones cover approximately 8.6% of the sample.

This specimen belongs to a study of graft-versus-host responses after intestinal transplantation (TCRdb year 2021). For context, the study as a whole: Recipients received multivisceral, liver-intestinal, or isolated intestinal transplants. Every recipient was given anti-thymocyte globulin induction, followed by around three years of maintenance tacrolimus and steroids. Graft-versus-host and host-versus-graft alloreactive T cell clones were tracked in the graft, circulation and bone marrow after intestinal transplantation using bulk TCR-beta CDR3 sequencing. To identify alloreactive clones, pre-transplant mixed lymphocyte reaction products were sequenced and then compared with unstimulated pre-transplant donor and recipient T cells. Of the 20 to 30 intestinal transplant recipients enrolled in the cohort, one of whom was a retransplant, 3 patients without pretransplant specimens were excluded. Donor T cell macrochimerism was defined as a peak of at least 4% donor T cells among recipient peripheral blood mononuclear cells. Rather than going through the commercial service, samples from three later patients were sequenced in-house on an Illumina MiSeq and processed with MiXCR. Paper-wide results and their limitations: Conclusions were limited by the relatively low number and heterogeneity of intestinal transplant patients. Early after transplant, declines in HvG clones were associated with peak levels of circulating GvH clones. High GvH to HvG T cell clonal ratios were observed in the allografts of patients with donor T cell macrochimerism. GvH clones were detected in recipient bone marrow, and some appeared earlier in ileal mucosa or blood, consistent with an intestinal mucosal origin.

V loses 0 bases of germline sequence and J loses 1 base, and the interval between the two ends is 12 bases. The CDR3 covers 16 residues, taking in both the cysteine and the phenylalanine. Only the CDR3 region is kept as DNA, spanning 48 bases read in frame from base 1. Sequences LNHNV (CDR1) and YYDKDF (CDR2) are obtained from the germline V gene (reference sequence). The material was PBMCs, obtained around 320 days after intestinal transplant. The TCR sequence derives from a human patient who received an intestinal transplant, so some T cells may come from the graft donor. Recombination connected TRBV15 to TRBJ1-1; confidence is insufficient to name the D gene. This receptor has the CDR3 CATSRDSRIQNTEAFF. The nucleotide sequence reads TGTGCCACCAGCAGAGATTCCAGGATCCAGAACACTGAAGCTTTCTTT.